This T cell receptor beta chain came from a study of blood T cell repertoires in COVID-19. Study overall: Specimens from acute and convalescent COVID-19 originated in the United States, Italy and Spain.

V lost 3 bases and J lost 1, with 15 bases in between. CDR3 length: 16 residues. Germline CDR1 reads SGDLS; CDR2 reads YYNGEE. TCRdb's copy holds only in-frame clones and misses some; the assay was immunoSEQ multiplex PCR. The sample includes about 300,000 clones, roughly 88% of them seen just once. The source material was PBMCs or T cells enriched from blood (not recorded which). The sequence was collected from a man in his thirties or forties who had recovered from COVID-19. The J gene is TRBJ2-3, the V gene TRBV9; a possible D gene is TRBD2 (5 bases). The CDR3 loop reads CASSAGTGYGTDTQYF. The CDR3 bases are TGTGCCAGCAGCGCCGGAACGGGGTATGGCACAGATACGCAGTATTTT.